This note documents a single T cell receptor (beta chain) sequence. Germline V lookup: CDR1 SGHKS, CDR2 YYEKEE (reference sequence). V shed 3 bases and J shed 2 bases, with 14 bases lying between them. The CDR3 has 16 residues. The sample comes from a study of T cell changes during pregnancy in multiple sclerosis. Libraries were prepared by immunoSEQ multiplex PCR; TCRdb keeps only in-frame clonotypes and omits some of them. The sample has 130,000 or so clones; 93% are singletons. This receptor was identified in a female donor with multiple sclerosis, enrolled in a pregnancy study. V and J are TRBV5-5 and TRBJ2-2, with D perhaps TRBD2 (6 bases). The starting material was peripheral blood, obtained before pregnancy. The CDR3 coding sequence is TGTGCCAGCAGCTCCCCCGGCGGGATTAACACCGGGGAGCTGTTTTTT. Translating it yields CASSSPGGINTGELFF.